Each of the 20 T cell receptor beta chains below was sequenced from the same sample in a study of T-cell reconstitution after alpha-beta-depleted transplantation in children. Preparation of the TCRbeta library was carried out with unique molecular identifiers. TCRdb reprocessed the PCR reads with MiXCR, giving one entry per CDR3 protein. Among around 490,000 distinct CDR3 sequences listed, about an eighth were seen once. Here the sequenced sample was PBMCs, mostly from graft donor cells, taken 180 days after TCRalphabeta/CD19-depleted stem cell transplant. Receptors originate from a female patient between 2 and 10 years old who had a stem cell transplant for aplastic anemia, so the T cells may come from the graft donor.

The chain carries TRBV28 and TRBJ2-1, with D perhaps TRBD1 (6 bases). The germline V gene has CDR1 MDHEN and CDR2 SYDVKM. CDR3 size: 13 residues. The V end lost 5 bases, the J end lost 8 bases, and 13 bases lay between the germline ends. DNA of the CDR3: TGTGCCAGCAGTGCACAGGGAGAGCATGAGCAGTTCTTC. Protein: CASSAQGEHEQFF.

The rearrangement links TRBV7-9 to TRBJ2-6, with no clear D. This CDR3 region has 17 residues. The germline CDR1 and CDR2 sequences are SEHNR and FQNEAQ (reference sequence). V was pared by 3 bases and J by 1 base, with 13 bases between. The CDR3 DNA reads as TGTGCCAGCAGCTTCCCCGTATTGGGTTCTGGGGCCAACGTCCTGACTTTC. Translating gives CASSFPVLGSGANVLTF.

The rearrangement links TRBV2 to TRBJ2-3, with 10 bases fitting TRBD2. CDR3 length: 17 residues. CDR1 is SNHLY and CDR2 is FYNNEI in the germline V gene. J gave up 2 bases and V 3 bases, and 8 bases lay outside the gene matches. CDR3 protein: CASSDDRAGGVTDTQYF. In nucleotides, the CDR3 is TGTGCCAGCAGTGATGATCGAGCGGGAGGGGTCACAGATACGCAGTATTTT.

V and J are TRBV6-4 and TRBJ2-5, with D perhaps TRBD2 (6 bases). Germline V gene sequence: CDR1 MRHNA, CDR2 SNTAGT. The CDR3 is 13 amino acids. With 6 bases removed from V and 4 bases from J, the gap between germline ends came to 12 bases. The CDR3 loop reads CASSQTGVETQYF. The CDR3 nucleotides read TGTGCCAGCAGCCAGACGGGGGTAGAGACCCAGTACTTC.

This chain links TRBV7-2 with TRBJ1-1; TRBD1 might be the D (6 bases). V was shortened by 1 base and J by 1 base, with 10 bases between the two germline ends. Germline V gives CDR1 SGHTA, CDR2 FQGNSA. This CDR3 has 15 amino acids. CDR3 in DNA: TGTGCCAGCAGCTTAGAGGGGGACACGAACACTGAAGCTTTCTTT. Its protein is CASSLEGDTNTEAFF.

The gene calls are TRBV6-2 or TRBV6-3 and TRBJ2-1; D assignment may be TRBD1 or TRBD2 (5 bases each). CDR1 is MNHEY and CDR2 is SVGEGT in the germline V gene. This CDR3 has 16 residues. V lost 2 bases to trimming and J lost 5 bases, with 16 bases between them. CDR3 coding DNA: TGTGCCAGCAGTTACAGACGGGACCGAAGAAACAATGAGCAGTTCTTC. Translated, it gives CASSYRRDRRNNEQFF.

CDR3: CASSHTPDHSYEQYF. CDR3 bases: TGTGCCAGCAGTCACACCCCGGACCACTCCTACGAGCAGTACTTC. This rearrangement joins TRBV28 to TRBJ2-7; D gene uncertain. The CDR3 sequence is 15 residues long. Between the trimmed V and J ends, which lost 5 bases and 0 bases, there was a span of 14 bases. The germline CDR1 and CDR2 sequences are MDHEN and SYDVKM.

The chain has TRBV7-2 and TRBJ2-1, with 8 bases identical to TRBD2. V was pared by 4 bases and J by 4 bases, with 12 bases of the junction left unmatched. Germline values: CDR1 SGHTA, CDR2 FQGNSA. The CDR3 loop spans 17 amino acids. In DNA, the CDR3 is TGTGCCAGCAGCTCATCCGGGGTTGCGGGAGGTTACAATGAGCAGTTCTTC. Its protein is CASSSSGVAGGYNEQFF.

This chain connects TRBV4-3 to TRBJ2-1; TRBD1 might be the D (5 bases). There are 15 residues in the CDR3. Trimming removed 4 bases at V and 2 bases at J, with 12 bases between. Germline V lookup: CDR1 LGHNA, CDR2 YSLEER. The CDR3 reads CASSRARETYNEQFF. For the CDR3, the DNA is TGCGCCAGCAGCCGAGCCAGGGAAACCTACAATGAGCAGTTCTTC.

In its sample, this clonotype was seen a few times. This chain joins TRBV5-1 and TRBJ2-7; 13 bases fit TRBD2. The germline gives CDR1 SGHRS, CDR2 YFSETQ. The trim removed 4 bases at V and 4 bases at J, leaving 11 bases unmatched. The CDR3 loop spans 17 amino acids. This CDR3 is CASSLGTSGKRAYEQYF. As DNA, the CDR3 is TGCGCCAGCAGCCTCGGGACTAGCGGGAAGCGGGCGTACGAGCAGTACTTC.

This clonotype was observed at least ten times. The chain's CDR3 is CSAQIPDSVSLEGYTF. In nucleotides, the CDR3 is TGCAGTGCCCAAATACCGGACAGCGTCTCTCTTGAGGGCTACACCTTC. V usage is TRBV20-1 and J usage is TRBJ1-2; a possible D gene is TRBD1 (6 bases). The germline V gene has CDR1 DFQATT and CDR2 SNEGSKA (reference sequence). The CDR3 loop spans 16 amino acids. V lost 6 bases and J 8 bases, leaving 28 bases between the germline ends.

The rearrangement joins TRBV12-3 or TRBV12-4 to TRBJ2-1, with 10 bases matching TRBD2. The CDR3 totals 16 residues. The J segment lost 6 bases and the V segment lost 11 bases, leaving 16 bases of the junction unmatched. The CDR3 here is CAVTTGAAGGGNEQFF. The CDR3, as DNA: TGTGCCGTGACCACGGGGGCAGCGGGAGGGGGCAATGAGCAGTTCTTC.

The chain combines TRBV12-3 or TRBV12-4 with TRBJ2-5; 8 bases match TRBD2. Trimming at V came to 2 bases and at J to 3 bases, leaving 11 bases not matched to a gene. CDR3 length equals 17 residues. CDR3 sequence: CASSLYTGAGAKETQYF. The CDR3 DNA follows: TGTGCCAGCAGTTTATATACGGGAGCGGGAGCAAAAGAGACCCAGTACTTC.

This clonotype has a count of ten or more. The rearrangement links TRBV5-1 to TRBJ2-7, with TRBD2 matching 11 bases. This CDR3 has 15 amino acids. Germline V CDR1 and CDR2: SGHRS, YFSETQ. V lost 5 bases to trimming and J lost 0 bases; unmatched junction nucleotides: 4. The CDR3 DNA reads TGCGCCAGCAGTCTAGCGGGAGGAAACTCCTACGAGCAGTACGTC. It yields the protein CASSLAGGNSYEQYV.

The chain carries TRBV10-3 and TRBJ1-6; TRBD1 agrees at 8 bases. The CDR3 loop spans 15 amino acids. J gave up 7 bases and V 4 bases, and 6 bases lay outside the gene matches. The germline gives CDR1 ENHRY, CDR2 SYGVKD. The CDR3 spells CAISAVTGGNSPLHF. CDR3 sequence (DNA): TGTGCCATCAGTGCGGTAACAGGGGGGAATTCACCCCTCCACTTT.

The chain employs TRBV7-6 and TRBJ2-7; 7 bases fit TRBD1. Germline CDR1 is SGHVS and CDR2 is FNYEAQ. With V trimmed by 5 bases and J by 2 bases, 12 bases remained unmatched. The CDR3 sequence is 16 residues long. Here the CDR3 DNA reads TGTGCCAGCAGCCGAGAAGGGGGCGCCAGGCCCTACGAGCAGTACTTC. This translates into CASSREGGARPYEQYF.

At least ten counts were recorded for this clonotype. The CDR3 DNA follows: TGTGCCAGCAGTCCGAGGACAGGGGTAATGAACACTGAAGCTTTCTTT. This gives the protein CASSPRTGVMNTEAFF. This sequence joins TRBV12-3 or TRBV12-4 and TRBJ1-1; TRBD1 agrees at 9 bases. CDR3 length: 16 residues. V lost 5 bases to trimming and J lost 0 bases; unmatched junction nucleotides: 7.

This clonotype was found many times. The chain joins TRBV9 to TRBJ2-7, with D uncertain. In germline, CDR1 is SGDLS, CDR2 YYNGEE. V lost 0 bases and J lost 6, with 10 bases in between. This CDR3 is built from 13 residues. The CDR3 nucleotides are TGTGCCAGCAGCGTAGCACTGTACGGCGAGCAGTACTTC. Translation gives CASSVALYGEQYF.

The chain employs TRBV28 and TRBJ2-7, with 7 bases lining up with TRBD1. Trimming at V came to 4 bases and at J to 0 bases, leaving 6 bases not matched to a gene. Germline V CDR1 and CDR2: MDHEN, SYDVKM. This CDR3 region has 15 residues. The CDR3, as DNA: TGTGCCAGCAGTTCCTACAGGGGCAACTCCTACGAGCAGTACTTC. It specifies CASSSYRGNSYEQYF.

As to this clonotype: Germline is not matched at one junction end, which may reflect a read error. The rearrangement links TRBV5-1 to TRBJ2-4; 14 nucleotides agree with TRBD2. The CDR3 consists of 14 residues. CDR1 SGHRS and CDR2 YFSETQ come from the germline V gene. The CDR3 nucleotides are TGCGCCAGCAGCGAGGGACTAGCGGGAGCGATAGTGAGCTTC. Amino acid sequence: CASSEGLAGAIVSF.